This T cell receptor (beta chain) was sequenced in a study of T cell responses to AZD1222 COVID-19 vaccine. Turning to this clone: As yet, its antigen is unknown.

Clones were read by immunoSEQ multiplex PCR, and TCRdb kept only the in-frame ones, dropping some. The table records more than 95,000 clones, about 81% of them present only once. General study results and limits: Donors were chiefly white British, with a greater number of females, and clonal diversity was perhaps underestimated. Recipients of AZD1222 seropositive at baseline numbered only six or seven. After two AZD1222 doses, spike-specific TCR breadth and depth rose versus day 0. At 160-218 and 743-854, vaccine-associated CD4 TCRs were dominant, and they spanned spike.

This CDR3 contains 12 residues. Germline CDR1 reads LGHDT; CDR2 reads YNNKEL (reference sequence). Trimming shortened V by 3 bases and J by 8 bases, and 10 bases separated the two germline ends. The origin of this receptor is an adult in good health. This material consisted of peripheral blood, taken on day 0 of AZD1222 vaccination. The chain links TRBV3-1 (or the pseudogene TRBV3-2) to TRBJ1-2; D possibly corresponds to TRBD1 (6 bases). CDR3 DNA sequence: TGTGCCAGCAGCCACCAGGGGAGAGGCTACACCTTC. It yields the protein CASSHQGRGYTF.